Included here is one T cell receptor (beta chain) sequence, with context. As yet, its antigen is unknown. Reverse transcribing all isolated RNA meant expressed TCRB transcripts were sequenced. The repertoire was sequenced with immunoSEQ multiplex PCR; TCRdb's copy has only in-frame clones and lacks some. The sample consists of under 300,000 clones, about 11% of them appearing once. This sample is drawn from a study of beta chain features in type 1 diabetes. Study details: Across the samples, 100 million to 130 million sorted cells were examined in total.

Study-level points and caveats: VDJ junctions sequenced from type 1 diabetes patients showed fewer insertions and more deletions. Type 1 diabetes patients had TCRB CDR3s that were shorter (moderately but significantly so) in all four CD4+ subsets. Comparison showed that naive, central memory and Treg TCRB repertoires appeared more similar among patients than among healthy donors.

The receptor's source is a man aged 25-45 years with type 1 diabetes. The source material was naive CD4+ T cells from blood.

CDR3 in DNA: TGCGCCAGCAGTGACAGGGGGGCCACCGGGGAGCTGTTTTTT. It is translated as CASSDRGATGELFF. The chain couples TRBV5-1 to TRBJ2-2, with 9 bases fitting TRBD1. The ends lost 5 bases at V and 4 bases at J; junction bases unmatched: 3. The CDR3 covers 14 residues. Per the germline V gene, CDR1 is SGHRS and CDR2 is YFSETQ.